A single sample is the source of the 9 T cell receptor beta chains below, sequenced in a study of blood T cell repertoires in COVID-19. TCRdb's copy holds only in-frame clones and misses some; the assay was immunoSEQ multiplex PCR. Of about 300,000 clones in the sample, roughly 84% were seen once. Specimen: peripheral blood. The receptors originated from a human donor with COVID-19, enrolled during active disease. The donor label of this sample is uncertain.

This sequence joins TRBV2 and TRBJ1-2, with unresolved D. This CDR3 contains 15 residues. Trimming pared 4 bases from V and 6 bases from J, leaving 18 bases between. The germline V gene has CDR1 SNHLY and CDR2 FYNNEI. The CDR3 is CASSVRQAKLDGYTF. CDR3 DNA: TGTGCCAGCAGTGTTCGGCAGGCCAAATTGGATGGCTACACCTTC.

The chain couples TRBV10-2 to TRBJ1-2; D not resolved. CDR1 is WSHSY, CDR2 SAAADI, per germline. CDR3 length: 11 residues. The V gene lost 2 bases and the J gene lost 6 bases, with 4 bases spanning the gap. The DNA for the CDR3 is TGCGCCAGCAGTGAGCAGGATGGCTACACCTTC. It translates to CASSEQDGYTF.

The chain is built from TRBV27 and TRBJ2-3, with 12 bases lining up with TRBD2. This CDR3 region has 15 residues. The germline gives CDR1 MNHEY, CDR2 SMNVEV (reference sequence). The trim removed 5 bases at V and 7 bases at J, leaving 7 bases unmatched. DNA of the CDR3: TGTGCCAGCAGTCGACTAGCGGGAGCCGGCAATACGCAGTATTTT. This translates into CASSRLAGAGNTQYF.

This chain joins TRBV7-2 and TRBJ1-3; 7 bases map to TRBD1. The CDR3 runs to 15 residues. Germline CDR1 and CDR2: SGHTA and FQGNSA. Unmatched junction bases numbered 8, after V lost 5 bases and J lost 4 bases. The CDR3 DNA follows: TGTGCCAGCAGCACCGCGACAGGGAACGGAAACACCATATATTTT. Protein product: CASSTATGNGNTIYF.

This chain joins TRBV6-2 or TRBV6-3 and TRBJ1-5, with 9 positions matching TRBD1. V was pared by 2 bases and J by 3 bases, with 11 bases of the junction left unmatched. Looked up from germline, CDR1 is MNHEY and CDR2 is SVGEGT. The CDR3 has 18 amino acids. The CDR3 spells CASSYPTGTGPDNQPQHF. The DNA of the CDR3 is TGTGCCAGCAGTTACCCAACCGGGACAGGGCCGGACAATCAGCCCCAGCATTTT.

The genes are TRBV11-2 and TRBJ2-1; 7 bases match TRBD2. Trimming cost V 4 bases and J 4 bases; bases outside gene matches: 13. The CDR3 is 17 amino acids. Looked up from germline, CDR1 is SGHAT and CDR2 is FQNNGV. CDR3 in amino acids: CASSSLAQRDSYNEQFF. CDR3 DNA sequence: TGTGCCAGCAGCTCTCTCGCCCAGCGGGATAGTTACAATGAGCAGTTCTTC.

J is TRBJ2-1 and V is TRBV6-4, with TRBD1 matching 11 bases. V lost 6 bases to trimming and J lost 9 bases; unmatched junction nucleotides: 7. Germline V gene sequence: CDR1 MRHNA, CDR2 SNTAGT. The CDR3 sequence is 14 residues long. The CDR3 nucleotides are TGTGCCAGCAGCCCTGGACAGGGGGCAGCTGAGCAGTTCTTC. Translating gives CASSPGQGAAEQFF.

V is TRBV27 and J is TRBJ2-1, with D perhaps TRBD1 (6 bases). With 6 bases removed from V and 10 bases from J, the gap between germline ends came to 22 bases. The CDR3 has 15 amino acids. CDR1 is MNHEY and CDR2 is SMNVEV in the germline V gene (reference sequence). The CDR3 protein is CASSFYRGHPMEQFF. DNA of the CDR3: TGTGCCAGCAGCTTTTACCGGGGACACCCAATGGAGCAGTTCTTC.

As to this clone: One end of the junction fails to match germline, which may point to a read error. The chain is built from TRBV7-7 and TRBJ2-1; a possible D gene is TRBD2 (5 bases). The CDR3 sequence is 15 residues long. Looked up from germline, CDR1 is SSHAT and CDR2 is FNYEAQ (reference sequence). This CDR3 reads CASSDYGVTYNEQFF. CDR3 in DNA: TGTGCTAGCAGCGACTATGGGGTGACGTACAATGAGCAGTTCTTC. Looking up the rest from reference TRBV7-7 and TRBJ2-1 gives the full variable domain: GAGVSQSPRYKVTKRGQDVTLRCDPISSHATLYWYQQALGQGPEFLTYFNYEAQPDKSGLPSDRFSAERPEGSISTLTIQRTEQRDSAMYRCASSDYGVTYNEQFFGPGTRLTVL.